The clone carrying this T cell receptor beta chain was seen a handful of times. Its antigen is currently unknown. Library preparation for TCR beta used quantitative 5'-RACE with molecular barcodes. TCRdb redid the calling of the 5' RACE reads with MiXCR, one entry per CDR3 protein. Counted here are about 390,000 distinct CDR3 sequences, approximately 20% occurring once; the ten biggest clones make up approximately 15%. This sample is drawn from a study of CD8 T cells in ankylosing spondylitis. Study-level results: Blood from ankylosing spondylitis patients appeared to carry a characteristic eight-variant TCR beta motif.

This CDR3 contains 15 residues. Germline V lookup: CDR1 GTSNPN, CDR2 SVGIG (reference sequence). V was trimmed by 3 bases and J by 5 bases, leaving 18 bases between them. The TCR originated in a male donor with ankylosing spondylitis. The chain is built from TRBV30 and TRBJ2-3; TRBD2 is a possible D gene (6 bases). The specimen was blood, either unsorted or a sorted T cell fraction (not recorded which). The CDR3 here is CAWSVISGRGDTQYF. The DNA of the CDR3 is TGTGCCTGGAGCGTTATTAGCGGACGGGGAGATACGCAGTATTTT.